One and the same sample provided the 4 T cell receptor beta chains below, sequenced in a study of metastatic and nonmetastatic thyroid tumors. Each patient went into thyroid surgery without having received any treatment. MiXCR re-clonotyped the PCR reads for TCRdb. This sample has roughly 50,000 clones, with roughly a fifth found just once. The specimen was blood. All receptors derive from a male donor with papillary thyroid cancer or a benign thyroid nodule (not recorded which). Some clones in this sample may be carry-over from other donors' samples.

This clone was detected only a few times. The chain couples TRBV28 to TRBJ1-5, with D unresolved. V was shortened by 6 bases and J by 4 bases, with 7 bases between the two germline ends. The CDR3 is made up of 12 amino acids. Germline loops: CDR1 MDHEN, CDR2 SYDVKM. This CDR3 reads CASRAGNQPQHF. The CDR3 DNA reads TGTGCCAGCAGAGCAGGAAATCAGCCCCAGCATTTT.

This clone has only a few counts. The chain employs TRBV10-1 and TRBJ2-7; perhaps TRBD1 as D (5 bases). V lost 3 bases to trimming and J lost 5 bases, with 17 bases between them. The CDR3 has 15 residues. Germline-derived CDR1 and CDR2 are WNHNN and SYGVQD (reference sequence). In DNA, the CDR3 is TGCGCCAGCAGTGAAGTAGGGGCGCTTCCCCACGAGCAGTACTTC. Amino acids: CASSEVGALPHEQYF.

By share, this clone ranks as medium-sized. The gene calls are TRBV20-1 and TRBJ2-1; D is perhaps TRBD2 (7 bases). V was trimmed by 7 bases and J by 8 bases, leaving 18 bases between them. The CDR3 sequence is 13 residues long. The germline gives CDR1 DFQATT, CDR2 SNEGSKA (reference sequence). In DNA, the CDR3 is TGCAGTGTACAGGGCGGGAGTATAGATGAGCAGTTCTTC. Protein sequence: CSVQGGSIDEQFF.

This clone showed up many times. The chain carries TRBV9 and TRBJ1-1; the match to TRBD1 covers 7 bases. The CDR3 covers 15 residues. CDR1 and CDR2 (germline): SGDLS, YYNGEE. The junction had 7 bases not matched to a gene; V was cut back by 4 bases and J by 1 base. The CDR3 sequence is CASSPTDRSNTEAFF. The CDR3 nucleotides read TGTGCCAGCAGCCCCACGGACAGGTCGAACACTGAAGCTTTCTTT.